These 24 T cell receptor beta chains came from one sample sequenced in a study of T cell repertoires in aging, cancer and after chemotherapy. Rearranged V-D-J TRB sequences were amplified with a mixed TRB-A/B primer pool. TCRdb reanalysed the multiplex PCR reads using MiXCR and keeps one entry per CDR3 protein. The data hold fewer than 1,500 distinct CDR3 sequences, with roughly 28% observed a single time. Amplification of TCR beta used genomic DNA extracted from peripheral blood. Sequenced input: blood. These receptors all come from a human donor with a solid tumor.

The chain is built from TRBV5-5 and TRBJ1-1, with a weak D call TRBD1 (5 bases). CDR3 size: 14 residues. The germline V gene encodes CDR1 SGHKS and CDR2 YYEKEE (reference sequence). Trimming left V 4 bases short and J 1 base short, with 11 bases between. The CDR3, as DNA: TGTGCCAGCAGCCCCGGGGGAGCGAACACTGAAGCTTTCTTT. This sequence encodes CASSPGGANTEAFF.

This clonotype is medium-sized within its sample. This sequence joins TRBV6-4 and TRBJ2-2, with D uncertain. Trimming took 0 bases from V and 3 from J, leaving 2 bases between them. From germline, CDR1 is MRHNA and CDR2 SNTAGT. The CDR3 contains 13 residues. The CDR3 is CASSDSDTGELFF. CDR3 bases: TGTGCCAGCAGTGACTCTGACACCGGGGAGCTGTTTTTT.

By frequency in the sample, this clonotype is large. The V gene is TRBV6-5, the J gene TRBJ2-1; possibly TRBD1 for D (7 bases). Between the trimmed V and J ends, which lost 0 bases and 2 bases, there was a span of 11 bases. The CDR3 length is 16 residues. The germline CDR1 and CDR2 sequences are MNHEY and SVGAGI. CDR3 protein: CASSYSTRGAYNEQFF. In DNA, the CDR3 is TGTGCCAGCAGTTACTCGACCAGGGGGGCCTACAATGAGCAGTTCTTC.

Regarding this clonotype: An end of the junction differs from the germline gene, which may be a read error. The CDR3 nucleotides read TGTGCCAGCAGCTCGCAATGGGGCAGCGGGGGGGCGCGCACACATACGCAGTATTTT. Translated, it gives CASSSQWGSGGARTHTQYF. The chain is built from TRBV7-2 and TRBJ2-3, with TRBD2 matching 10 bases. The CDR3 has 19 residues. The V gene's germline CDR1 is SGHTA and CDR2 FQGNSA.

This clonotype is judged medium-sized (0.01 to 0.1%). The CDR3 DNA sequence: TGTGCCAGCAGTTTCCGGACGGGCACAGATACGCAGTATTTT. This encodes CASSFRTGTDTQYF. The rearrangement joins TRBV6-2 or TRBV6-3 to TRBJ2-3, with D uncertain. This CDR3 contains 14 residues. Germline assignment: CDR1 MNHEY and CDR2 SVGEGT. V gave up 4 bases and J gave up 1 base, with 9 bases separating them.

Turning to this clonotype: A much larger clone differs by one base, so this may be a read error. V gene TRBV30 combines with J gene TRBJ2-3, with 9 bases fitting TRBD2. Germline V lookup: CDR1 GTSNPN, CDR2 SVGIG (reference sequence). The CDR3 has 17 amino acids. This chain's CDR3 is CAWSVRWTSVGGDTEYF. For the CDR3, the DNA is TGTGCCTGGAGTGTAAGATGGACTAGCGTCGGGGGTGATACGGAGTATTTT.

This rearrangement joins TRBV12-3 or TRBV12-4 to TRBJ1-1; TRBD1 aligns across 10 bases. There are 12 residues in the CDR3. CDR3 sequence (DNA): TGTGGCAGGGACAGGGGAGGGACTGAAGCTTTCTTT. It yields the protein CGRDRGGTEAFF.

This clonotype has just a few counts. The rearrangement links TRBV4-3 to TRBJ2-6; D not certain. Germline V gives CDR1 LGHNA, CDR2 YSLEER. V shed 0 bases and J shed 0 bases, with 6 bases lying between them. The CDR3 runs 16 residues. The CDR3 spells CASSQDGVSGANVLTF. The DNA of the CDR3 is TGCGCCAGCAGCCAAGATGGAGTCTCTGGGGCCAACGTCCTGACTTTC.

The chain combines TRBV5-1 with TRBJ2-3, with 7 bases that match TRBD1. Germline-derived CDR1 and CDR2 are SGHRS and YFSETQ. Trimming at V came to 1 base and at J to 9 bases, leaving 14 bases not matched to a gene. This CDR3 comprises 16 residues. The CDR3 spells CASSLNTGTAVKTQYF. The CDR3 coding sequence is TGCGCCAGCAGCTTGAACACAGGGACAGCGGTGAAGACGCAGTATTTT. The whole variable domain, remainder taken from reference TRBV5-1 and TRBJ2-3, is KAGVTQTPRYLIKTRGQQVTLSCSPISGHRSVSWYQQTPGQGLQFLFEYFSETQRNKGNFPGRFSGRQFSNSRSEMNVSTLELGDSALYLCASSLNTGTAVKTQYFGPGTRLTVL.

By share of the sample, this clonotype is large. The V gene is TRBV6-5, the J gene TRBJ2-7; 7 nucleotides align to TRBD1. The V gene end was trimmed by 2 bases and the J gene end by 2 bases; junction bases not matched to a gene: 6. CDR1 and CDR2 from the germline V gene are MNHEY and SVGAGI. CDR3 size: 15 residues. The CDR3 region is CASSYAPGTAYEQYF. CDR3 DNA: TGTGCCAGCAGTTACGCTCCCGGGACAGCCTACGAGCAGTACTTC.

The rearrangement uses TRBV5-6 and TRBJ2-1; tentatively, D is TRBD1 (5 bases). V was cut by 1 base and J by 8 bases, with 10 bases left in between. CDR3 size: 13 residues. Germline V gene sequence: CDR1 SGHDT, CDR2 YYEEEE. Here the CDR3 DNA reads TGTGCCAGCAGCTTGCCAGGGCAGGATGAGCAGTTCTTC. Amino acids: CASSLPGQDEQFF.

A note on this clonotype: Being one base from a much bigger clone, this may be a read error. The chain combines TRBV5-6 with TRBJ2-3; TRBD1 aligns across 7 bases. From germline, CDR1 is SGHDT and CDR2 YYEEEE. V was pared by 4 bases and J by 5 bases, with 13 bases of the junction left unmatched. CDR3 length equals 16 residues. The chain's CDR3 is CASSPGQEIPKDTQYF. As DNA, the CDR3 is TGTGCCAGCAGCCCAGGACAGGAGATACCCAAAGATACGCAGTATTTT.

As DNA, the CDR3 is TGCAGTGCTAGCCTACTAGAAGCCGGGGAGCTGTTTTTT. This sequence encodes CSASLLEAGELFF. The V and J genes are TRBV20-1 and TRBJ2-2, with a weak D call TRBD2 (5 bases). V lost 3 bases and J 6 bases, leaving 11 bases between the germline ends. In germline, CDR1 is DFQATT, CDR2 SNEGSKA (reference sequence). CDR3 length: 13 amino acids.

Comment on this clonotype: Germline and junction disagree at one end, which may indicate a read error. Here the CDR3 DNA reads TGCAGTGCTAGAACCCCTCCCCAACAGACCCAGTACTTC. Translating it yields CSARTPPQQTQYF. J is TRBJ2-5 and V is TRBV20-1, with D unresolved. CDR1 and CDR2 from the germline V gene are DFQATT and SNEGSKA (reference sequence). The CDR3 sequence is 13 residues long.

V and J are TRBV12-3 or TRBV12-4 and TRBJ2-1, with 9 bases identical to TRBD2. Trimming at V came to 3 bases and at J to 6 bases, leaving 3 bases not matched to a gene. The CDR3 contains 14 residues. CDR3 amino acids: CASSLAGGFNEQFF. The CDR3 coding sequence is TGTGCCAGCAGTTTGGCGGGAGGGTTCAATGAGCAGTTCTTC.

This clonotype is labeled as large. V usage is TRBV6-2 or TRBV6-3 and J usage is TRBJ2-5; 16 nucleotides line up with TRBD2. The germline V gene has CDR1 MNHEY and CDR2 SVGEGT. V was clipped by 4 bases and J by 5 bases; unmatched bases: 4. The length of the CDR3 is 16 residues. CDR3 sequence: CASSSGTSGGAETQYF. The CDR3 DNA reads as TGTGCCAGCAGTTCCGGGACTAGCGGGGGGGCCGAGACCCAGTACTTC.

This clonotype has more than one count but fewer than ten. The chain recombines TRBV11-2 with TRBJ2-3; 8 bases align to TRBD2. With 1 base clipped from V and 5 bases from J, the junction kept 8 bases outside the gene matches. In germline, CDR1 is SGHAT, CDR2 FQNNGV. The CDR3 covers 16 residues. CDR3 protein: CASSLGSGSGLDTQYF. Here the CDR3 DNA reads TGTGCCAGCAGCTTAGGGAGCGGGAGCGGTTTAGATACGCAGTATTTT.

By proportion, this clonotype is large (0.1 to 1%). CDR3 region: CASGLRLAVKNTGELFF. The CDR3 DNA reads as TGTGCCTCCGGACTGAGACTAGCGGTGAAGAACACCGGGGAGCTGTTTTTT. The chain combines TRBV30 with TRBJ2-2; TRBD2 matches 9 bases. Per the germline V gene, CDR1 is GTSNPN and CDR2 is SVGIG (reference sequence). The trim removed 7 bases at V and 1 base at J, leaving 13 bases unmatched. This CDR3 has 17 residues.

By share, this clonotype ranks as large. The chain uses TRBV6-4 and TRBJ2-3; no reliable D call. Germline loops: CDR1 MRHNA, CDR2 SNTAGT. The CDR3 has 15 residues. The V gene lost 0 bases and the J gene lost 0 bases, with 7 bases spanning the gap. In DNA form, the CDR3 reads TGTGCCAGCAGTGACTCCGCAGCTAGCACAGATACGCAGTATTTT. Protein sequence: CASSDSAASTDTQYF.

Concerning this clonotype: A single base separates this from a much larger clone, so it may be a read error. V is TRBV6-1 and J is TRBJ2-1, with 8 bases lining up with TRBD1. CDR1 and CDR2 (germline): MNHNS, SASEGT. The CDR3 length is 15 residues. CDR3 sequence reads: CPSSEWGTGGNEQFF. The CDR3 region has the DNA TGTCCCAGCAGTGAATGGGGGACAGGCGGCAATGAGCAGTTCTTC.

The chain has TRBV12-3 or TRBV12-4 and TRBJ1-1; 7 nucleotides agree with TRBD1. CDR3 length: 15 amino acids. J was trimmed by 5 bases and V by 5 bases; bases with no gene match: 11. CDR3 nucleotide sequence: TGTGCCAGCAGTCTTTCGACAGGGAGGATTACTGAAGCTTTCTTT. Encoded protein: CASSLSTGRITEAFF.

By sample fraction, this clonotype is medium-sized. The chain is built from TRBV12-3 or TRBV12-4 and TRBJ2-4; possible D gene TRBD2, 5 bases. Trimming cost V 3 bases and J 0 bases, with 12 bases left between them. The CDR3 has 16 residues. The CDR3: CASSLLLGRAKNIQYF. The CDR3 coding sequence is TGTGCCAGCAGTTTGCTGTTGGGGAGAGCCAAAAACATTCAGTACTTC.

The sample holds a few counts of this clonotype. The V call is TRBV7-9, the J call TRBJ1-5, with a possible D match to TRBD1 (5 bases). The germline V and J ends were trimmed by 5 bases and 3 bases, with 14 bases remaining between them. Looked up from germline, CDR1 is SEHNR and CDR2 is FQNEAQ (reference sequence). The CDR3 sequence is 15 residues long. This chain's CDR3 is CASSPMGPTNQPQHF. The CDR3 DNA is TGTGCCAGCAGCCCTATGGGACCGACCAATCAGCCCCAGCATTTT. Together with reference TRBV7-9 and TRBJ1-5, the CDR3 gives the full variable domain: DTGVSQNPRHKITKRGQNVTFRCDPISEHNRLYWYRQTLGQGPEFLTYFQNEAQLEKSRLLSDRFSAERPKGSFSTLEIQRTEQGDSAMYLCASSPMGPTNQPQHFGDGTRLSIL.

With regard to this clonotype: A read error may explain this, as a much larger clone is one base away. The CDR3 sequence: CASSYAWMNTEAFF. The DNA for the CDR3 is TGTGCCAGCAGTTACGCATGGATGAACACTGAAGCTTTCTTT. This chain uses TRBV6-6 with TRBJ1-1; D is ambiguous. Per germline, CDR1 MNHNY and CDR2 SVGAGI (reference sequence). The CDR3 spans 14 residues. V lost 2 bases and J 0 bases, leaving 7 bases between the germline ends.